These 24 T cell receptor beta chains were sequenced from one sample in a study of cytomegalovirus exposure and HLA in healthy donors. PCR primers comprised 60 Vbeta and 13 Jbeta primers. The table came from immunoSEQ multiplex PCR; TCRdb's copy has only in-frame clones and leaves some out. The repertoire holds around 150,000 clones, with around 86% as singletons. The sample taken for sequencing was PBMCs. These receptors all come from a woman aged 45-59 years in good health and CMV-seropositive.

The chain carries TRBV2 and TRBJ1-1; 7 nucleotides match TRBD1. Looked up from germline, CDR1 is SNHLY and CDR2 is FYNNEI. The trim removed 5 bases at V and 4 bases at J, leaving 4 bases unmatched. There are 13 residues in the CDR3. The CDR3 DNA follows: TGTGCCAGCAGTCCGGGACAGTCCACTGAAGCTTTCTTT. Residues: CASSPGQSTEAFF.

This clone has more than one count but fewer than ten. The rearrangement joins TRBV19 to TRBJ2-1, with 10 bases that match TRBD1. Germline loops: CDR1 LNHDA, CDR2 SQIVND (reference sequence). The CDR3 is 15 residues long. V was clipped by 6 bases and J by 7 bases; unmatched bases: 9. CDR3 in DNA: TGTGCCAGTAGGAGAGGACAGGGGGTGGTGAATGAGCAGTTCTTC. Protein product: CASRRGQGVVNEQFF.

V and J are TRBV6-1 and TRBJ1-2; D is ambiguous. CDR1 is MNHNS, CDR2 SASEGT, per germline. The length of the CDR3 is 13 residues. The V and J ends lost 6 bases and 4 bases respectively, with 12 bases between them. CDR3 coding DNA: TGTGCCAGCAGCGCACAGCCCCTCTATGGCTACACCTTC. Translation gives CASSAQPLYGYTF.

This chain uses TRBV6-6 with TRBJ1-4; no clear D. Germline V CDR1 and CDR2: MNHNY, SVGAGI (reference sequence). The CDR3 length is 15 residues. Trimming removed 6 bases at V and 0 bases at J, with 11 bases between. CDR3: CASRTGQPTNEKLFF. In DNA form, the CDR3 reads TGTGCCAGCAGAACTGGGCAGCCAACTAATGAAAAACTGTTTTTT.

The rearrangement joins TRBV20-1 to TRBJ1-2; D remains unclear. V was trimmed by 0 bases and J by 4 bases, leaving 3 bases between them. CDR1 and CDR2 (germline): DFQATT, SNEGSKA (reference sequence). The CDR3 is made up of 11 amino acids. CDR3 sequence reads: CSARDIYGYTF. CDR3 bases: TGCAGTGCTAGAGACATCTATGGCTACACCTTC.

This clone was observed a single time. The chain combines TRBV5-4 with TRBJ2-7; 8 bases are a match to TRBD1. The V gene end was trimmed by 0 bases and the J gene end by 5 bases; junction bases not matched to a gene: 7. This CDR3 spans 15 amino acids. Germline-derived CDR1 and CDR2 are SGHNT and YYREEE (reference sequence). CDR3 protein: CASSLVRTGTHEQYF. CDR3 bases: TGTGCCAGCAGCTTGGTTCGGACAGGGACCCACGAGCAGTACTTC. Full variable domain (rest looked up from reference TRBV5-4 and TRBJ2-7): ETGVTQSPTHLIKTRGQQVTLRCSSQSGHNTVSWYQQALGQGPQFIFQYYREEENGRGNFPPRFSGLQFPNYSSELNVNALELDDSALYLCASSLVRTGTHEQYFGPGTRLTVT.

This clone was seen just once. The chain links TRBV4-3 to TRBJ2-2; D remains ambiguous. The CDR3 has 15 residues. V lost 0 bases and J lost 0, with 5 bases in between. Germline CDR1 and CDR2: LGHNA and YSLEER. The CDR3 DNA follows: TGCGCCAGCAGCCAAGACACTTCGAACACCGGGGAGCTGTTTTTT. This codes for CASSQDTSNTGELFF.

CDR3 in amino acids: CASSSDRVTEAFF. The DNA for the CDR3 is TGTGCCAGCAGCTCGGACAGGGTGACTGAAGCTTTCTTT. The J gene is TRBJ1-1, the V gene TRBV11-3, with TRBD1 matching 8 bases. Germline-derived CDR1 and CDR2 are SGHNT and YENEEA. V was pared by 4 bases and J by 5 bases, with 3 bases of the junction left unmatched. The CDR3 is 13 amino acids.

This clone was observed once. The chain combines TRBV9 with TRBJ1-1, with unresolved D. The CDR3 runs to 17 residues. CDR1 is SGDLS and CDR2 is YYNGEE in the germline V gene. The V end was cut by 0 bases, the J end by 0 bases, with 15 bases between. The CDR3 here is CASSVGAVGAMNTEAFF. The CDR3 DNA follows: TGTGCCAGCAGCGTAGGGGCAGTGGGTGCCATGAACACTGAAGCTTTCTTT.

This CDR3 is CASSDGRGANQPQHF. DNA for the CDR3: TGCGCCAGCAGTGACGGCAGGGGGGCAAATCAGCCCCAGCATTTT. V usage is TRBV10-2 and J usage is TRBJ1-5, with TRBD1 matching over 7 bases. V gave up 3 bases and J gave up 4 bases; unmatched junction bases: 6. Germline V gene data show CDR1 as WSHSY and CDR2 as SAAADI. The CDR3 loop spans 15 amino acids.

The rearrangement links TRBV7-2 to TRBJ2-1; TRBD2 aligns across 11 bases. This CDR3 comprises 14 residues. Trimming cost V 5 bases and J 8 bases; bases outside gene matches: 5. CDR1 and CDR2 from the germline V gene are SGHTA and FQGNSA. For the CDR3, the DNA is TGTGCCAGCAGCCGACTAGCGGGAAGGGATGAGCAGTTCTTC. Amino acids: CASSRLAGRDEQFF. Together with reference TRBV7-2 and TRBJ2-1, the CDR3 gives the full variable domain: GAGVSQSPSNKVTEKGKDVELRCDPISGHTALYWYRQSLGQGLEFLIYFQGNSAPDKSGLPSDRFSAERTGGSVSTLTIQRTQQEDSAVYLCASSRLAGRDEQFFGPGTRLTVL.

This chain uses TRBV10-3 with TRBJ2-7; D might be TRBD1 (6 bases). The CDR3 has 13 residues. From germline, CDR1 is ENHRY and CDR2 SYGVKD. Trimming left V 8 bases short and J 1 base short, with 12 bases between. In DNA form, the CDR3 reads TGTGCCATCGCGCAGGGGTATTCCTACGAGCAGTACTTC. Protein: CAIAQGYSYEQYF.

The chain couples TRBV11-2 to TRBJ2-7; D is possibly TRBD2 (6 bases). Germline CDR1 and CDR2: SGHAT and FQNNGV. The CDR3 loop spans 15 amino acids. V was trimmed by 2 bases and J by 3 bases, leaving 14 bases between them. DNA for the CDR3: TGTGCCAGCAGCTTACACGCGGGGTACTACTACGAGCAGTACTTC. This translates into CASSLHAGYYYEQYF.

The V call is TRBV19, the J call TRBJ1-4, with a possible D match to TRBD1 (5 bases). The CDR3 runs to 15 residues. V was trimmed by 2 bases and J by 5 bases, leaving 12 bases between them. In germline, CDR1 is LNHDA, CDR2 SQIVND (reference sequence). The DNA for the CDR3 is TGTGCCAGTAGTATACAAGGGGTCATAAATGAAAAACTGTTTTTT. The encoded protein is CASSIQGVINEKLFF.

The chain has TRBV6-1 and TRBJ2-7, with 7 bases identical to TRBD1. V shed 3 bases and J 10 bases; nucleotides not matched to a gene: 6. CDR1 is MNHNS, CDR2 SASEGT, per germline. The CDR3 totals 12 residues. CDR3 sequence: CASSEPRDSQYF. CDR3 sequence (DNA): TGTGCCAGCAGTGAGCCGAGGGACAGCCAGTACTTC.

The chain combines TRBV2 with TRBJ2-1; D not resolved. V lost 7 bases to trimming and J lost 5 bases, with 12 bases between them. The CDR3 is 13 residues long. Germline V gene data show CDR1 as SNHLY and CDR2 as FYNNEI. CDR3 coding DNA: TGTGCCAGCACCACAGAAATAGACAATGAGCAGTTCTTC. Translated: CASTTEIDNEQFF.

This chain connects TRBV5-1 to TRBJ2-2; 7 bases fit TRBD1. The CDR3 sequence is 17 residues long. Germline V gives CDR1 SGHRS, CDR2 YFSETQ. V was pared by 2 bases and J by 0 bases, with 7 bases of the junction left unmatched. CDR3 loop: CASSFTGTAANTGELFF. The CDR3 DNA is TGCGCCAGCAGCTTCACCGGGACAGCAGCGAACACCGGGGAGCTGTTTTTT.

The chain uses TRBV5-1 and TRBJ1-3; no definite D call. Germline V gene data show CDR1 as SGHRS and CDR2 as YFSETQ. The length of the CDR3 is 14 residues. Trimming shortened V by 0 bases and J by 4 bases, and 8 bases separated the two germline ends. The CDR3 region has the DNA TGCGCCAGCAGCTTGGGAGGCAACGGAAACACCATATATTTT. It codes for CASSLGGNGNTIYF.

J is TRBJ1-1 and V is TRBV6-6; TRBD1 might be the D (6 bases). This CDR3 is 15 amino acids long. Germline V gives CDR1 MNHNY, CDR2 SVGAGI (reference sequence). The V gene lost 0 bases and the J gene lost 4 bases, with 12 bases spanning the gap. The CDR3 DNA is TGTGCCAGCAGTTACTCAACTTGGGGGCTCACTGAAGCTTTCTTT. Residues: CASSYSTWGLTEAFF.

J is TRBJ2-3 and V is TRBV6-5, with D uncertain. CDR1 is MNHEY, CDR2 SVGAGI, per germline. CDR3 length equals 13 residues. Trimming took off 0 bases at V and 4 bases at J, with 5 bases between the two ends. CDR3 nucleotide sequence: TGTGCCAGCAGTTACTCCGGAGCAGATACGCAGTATTTT. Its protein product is CASSYSGADTQYF.

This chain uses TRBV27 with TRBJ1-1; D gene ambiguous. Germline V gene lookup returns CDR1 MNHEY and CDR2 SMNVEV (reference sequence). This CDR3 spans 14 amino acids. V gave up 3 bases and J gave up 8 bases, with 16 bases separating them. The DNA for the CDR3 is TGTGCCAGCAGTTTCGGGGTCCGCCCGGGGGAAGCTTTCTTT. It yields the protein CASSFGVRPGEAFF.

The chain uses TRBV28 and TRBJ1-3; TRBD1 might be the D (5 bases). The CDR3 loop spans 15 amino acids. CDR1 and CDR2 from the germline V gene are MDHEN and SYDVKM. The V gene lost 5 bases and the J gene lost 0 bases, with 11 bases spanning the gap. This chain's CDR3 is CASSETGGSGNTIYF. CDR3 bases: TGTGCCAGCAGTGAAACGGGGGGCTCTGGAAACACCATATATTTT.

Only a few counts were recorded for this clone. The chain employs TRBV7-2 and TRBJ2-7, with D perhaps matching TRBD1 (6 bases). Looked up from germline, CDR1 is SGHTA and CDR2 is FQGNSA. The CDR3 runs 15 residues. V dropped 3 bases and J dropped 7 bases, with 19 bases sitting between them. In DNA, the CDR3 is TGTGCCAGCAGCTTGGCACAGGGTCTCTCGGGGGAGCAGTACTTC. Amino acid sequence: CASSLAQGLSGEQYF.

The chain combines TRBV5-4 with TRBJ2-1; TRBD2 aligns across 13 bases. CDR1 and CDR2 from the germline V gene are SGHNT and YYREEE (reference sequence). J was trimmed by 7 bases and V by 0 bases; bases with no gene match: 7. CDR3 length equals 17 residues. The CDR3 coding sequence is TGTGCCAGCAGCTTGGGGGGACTAGCGGGGAACAGGAATGAGCAGTTCTTC. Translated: CASSLGGLAGNRNEQFF.